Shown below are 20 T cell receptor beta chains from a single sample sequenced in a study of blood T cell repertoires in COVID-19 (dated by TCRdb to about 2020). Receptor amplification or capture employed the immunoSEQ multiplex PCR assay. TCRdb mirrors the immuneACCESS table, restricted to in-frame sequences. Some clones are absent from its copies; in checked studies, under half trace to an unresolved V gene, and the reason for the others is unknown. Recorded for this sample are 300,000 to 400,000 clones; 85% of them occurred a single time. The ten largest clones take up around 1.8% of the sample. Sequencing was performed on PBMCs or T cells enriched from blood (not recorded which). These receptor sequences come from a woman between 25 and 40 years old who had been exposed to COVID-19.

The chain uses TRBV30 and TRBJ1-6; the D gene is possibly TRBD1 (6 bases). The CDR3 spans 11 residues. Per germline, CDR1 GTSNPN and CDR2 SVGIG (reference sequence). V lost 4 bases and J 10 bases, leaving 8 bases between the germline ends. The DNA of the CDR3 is TGTGCCTGGAACACAGGGTCACCCCTCCACTTT. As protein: CAWNTGSPLHF.

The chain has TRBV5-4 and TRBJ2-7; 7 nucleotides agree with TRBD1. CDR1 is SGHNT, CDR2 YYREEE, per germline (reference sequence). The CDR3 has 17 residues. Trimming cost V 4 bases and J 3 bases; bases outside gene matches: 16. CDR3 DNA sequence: TGTGCCAGCAGCCTAAGACCCCGGCAGACAGGGAACTACGAGCAGTACTTC. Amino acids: CASSLRPRQTGNYEQYF.

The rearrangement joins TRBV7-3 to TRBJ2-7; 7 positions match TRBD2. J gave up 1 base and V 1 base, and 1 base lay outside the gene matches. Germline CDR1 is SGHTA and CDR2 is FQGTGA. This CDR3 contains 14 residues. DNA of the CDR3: TGTGCCAGCAGCTTAAAGGGAGGGTCCTACGAGCAGTACTTC. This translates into CASSLKGGSYEQYF.

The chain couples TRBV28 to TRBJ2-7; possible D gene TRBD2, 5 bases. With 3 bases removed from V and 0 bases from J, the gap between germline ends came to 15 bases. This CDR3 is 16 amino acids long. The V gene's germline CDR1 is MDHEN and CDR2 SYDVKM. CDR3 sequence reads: CASSFSYEGNSYEQYF. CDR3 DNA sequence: TGTGCCAGCAGTTTTTCGTACGAGGGTAACTCCTACGAGCAGTACTTC.

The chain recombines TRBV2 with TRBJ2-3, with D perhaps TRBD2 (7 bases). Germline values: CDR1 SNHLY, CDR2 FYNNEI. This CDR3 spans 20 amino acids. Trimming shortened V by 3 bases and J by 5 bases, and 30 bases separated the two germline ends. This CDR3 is CASSDLLIQPRGGEIDTQYF. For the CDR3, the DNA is TGTGCCAGCAGTGACCTCCTTATTCAGCCTAGGGGGGGGGAGATAGATACGCAGTATTTT.

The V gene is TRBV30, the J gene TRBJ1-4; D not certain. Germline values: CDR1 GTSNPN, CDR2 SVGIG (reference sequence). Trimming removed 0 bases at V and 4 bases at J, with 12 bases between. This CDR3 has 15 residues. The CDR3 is CAWSVPYKFNEKLFF. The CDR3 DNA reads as TGTGCCTGGAGTGTACCTTACAAGTTTAATGAAAAACTGTTTTTT.

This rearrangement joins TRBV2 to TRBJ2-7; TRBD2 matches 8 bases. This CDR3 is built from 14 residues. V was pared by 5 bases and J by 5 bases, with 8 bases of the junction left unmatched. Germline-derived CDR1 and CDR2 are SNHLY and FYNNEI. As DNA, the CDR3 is TGTGCCAGCAGTCTAGGGACTAGTAGCCACGAGCAGTACTTC. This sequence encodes CASSLGTSSHEQYF.

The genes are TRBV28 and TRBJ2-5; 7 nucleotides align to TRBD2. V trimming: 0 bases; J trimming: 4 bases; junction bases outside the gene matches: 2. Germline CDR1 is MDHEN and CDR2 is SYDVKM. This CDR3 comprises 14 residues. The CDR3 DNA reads TGTGCCAGCAGTTTATGGGGGGGGGTAGAGACCCAGTACTTC. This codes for CASSLWGGVETQYF.

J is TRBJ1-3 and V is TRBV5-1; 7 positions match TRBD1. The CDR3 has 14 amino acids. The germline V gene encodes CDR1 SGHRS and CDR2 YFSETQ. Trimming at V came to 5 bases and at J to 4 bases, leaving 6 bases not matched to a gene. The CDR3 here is CASSYTGDGNTIYF. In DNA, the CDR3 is TGCGCCAGCAGTTACACAGGGGACGGAAACACCATATATTTT.

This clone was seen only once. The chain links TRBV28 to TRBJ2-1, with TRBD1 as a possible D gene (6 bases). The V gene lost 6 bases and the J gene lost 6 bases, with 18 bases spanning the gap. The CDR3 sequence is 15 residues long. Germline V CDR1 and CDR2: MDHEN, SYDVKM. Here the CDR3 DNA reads TGTGCCAGCAGCGCCCCAGGGGCAACTCTCAATGAGCAGTTCTTC. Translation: CASSAPGATLNEQFF.

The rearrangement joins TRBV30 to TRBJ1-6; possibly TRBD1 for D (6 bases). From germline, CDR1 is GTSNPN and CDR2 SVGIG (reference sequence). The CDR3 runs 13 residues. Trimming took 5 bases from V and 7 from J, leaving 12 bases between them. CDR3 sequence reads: CAWDTGLNSPLHF. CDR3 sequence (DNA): TGTGCCTGGGATACAGGGTTGAATTCACCCCTCCACTTT.

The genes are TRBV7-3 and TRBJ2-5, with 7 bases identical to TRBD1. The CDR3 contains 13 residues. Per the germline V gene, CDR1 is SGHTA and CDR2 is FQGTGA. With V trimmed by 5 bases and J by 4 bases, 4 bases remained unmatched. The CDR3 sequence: CASSGDRVETQYF. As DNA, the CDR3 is TGTGCCAGCAGCGGAGACAGGGTAGAGACCCAGTACTTC.

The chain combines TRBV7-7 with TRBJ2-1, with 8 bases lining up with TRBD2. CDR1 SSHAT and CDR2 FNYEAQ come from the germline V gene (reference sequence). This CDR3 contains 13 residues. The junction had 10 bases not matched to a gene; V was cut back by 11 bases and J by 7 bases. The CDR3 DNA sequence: TGTGCCGTCACCGAGGCGGGGGGAAATGAGCAGTTCTTC. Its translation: CAVTEAGGNEQFF.

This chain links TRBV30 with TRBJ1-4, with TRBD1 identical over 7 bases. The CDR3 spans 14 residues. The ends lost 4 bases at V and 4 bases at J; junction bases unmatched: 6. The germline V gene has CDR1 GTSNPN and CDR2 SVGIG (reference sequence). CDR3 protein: CAWINRGSNEKLFF. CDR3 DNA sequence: TGTGCCTGGATTAACAGGGGAAGTAATGAAAAACTGTTTTTT.

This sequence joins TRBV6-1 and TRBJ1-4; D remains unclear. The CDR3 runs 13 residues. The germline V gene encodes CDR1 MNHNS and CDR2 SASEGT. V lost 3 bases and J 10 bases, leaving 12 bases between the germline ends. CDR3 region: CASSDLAAGKLFF. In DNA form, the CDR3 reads TGTGCCAGCAGTGATCTGGCGGCCGGAAAACTGTTTTTT.

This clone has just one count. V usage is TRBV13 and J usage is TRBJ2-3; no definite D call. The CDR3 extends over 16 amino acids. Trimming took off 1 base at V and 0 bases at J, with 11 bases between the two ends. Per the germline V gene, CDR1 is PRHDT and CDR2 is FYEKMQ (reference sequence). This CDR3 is CASSLERSGSTDTQYF. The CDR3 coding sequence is TGTGCCAGCAGCTTAGAAAGGTCAGGAAGCACAGATACGCAGTATTTT.

CDR3: CASSLTRETQYF. DNA of the CDR3: TGTGCCAGCAGCCTAACGCGGGAGACCCAGTACTTC. The chain joins TRBV5-5 to TRBJ2-5, with D uncertain. Trimming took off 4 bases at V and 5 bases at J, with 9 bases between the two ends. This CDR3 has 12 residues. Looked up from germline, CDR1 is SGHKS and CDR2 is YYEKEE (reference sequence).

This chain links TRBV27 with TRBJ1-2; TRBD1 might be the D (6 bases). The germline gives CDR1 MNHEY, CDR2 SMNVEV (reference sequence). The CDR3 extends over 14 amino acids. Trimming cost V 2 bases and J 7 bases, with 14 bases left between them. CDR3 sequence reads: CASSLGYRVGGYTF. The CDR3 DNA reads TGTGCCAGCAGTTTAGGTTACAGGGTAGGTGGCTACACCTTC.

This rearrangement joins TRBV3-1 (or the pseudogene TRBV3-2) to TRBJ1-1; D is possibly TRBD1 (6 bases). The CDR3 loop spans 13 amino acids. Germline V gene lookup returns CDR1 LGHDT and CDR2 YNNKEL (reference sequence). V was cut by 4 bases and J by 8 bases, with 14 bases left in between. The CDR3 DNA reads TGTGCCAGCAGCCCCACCTCCGGGACAGAAGCTTTCTTT. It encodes CASSPTSGTEAFF.

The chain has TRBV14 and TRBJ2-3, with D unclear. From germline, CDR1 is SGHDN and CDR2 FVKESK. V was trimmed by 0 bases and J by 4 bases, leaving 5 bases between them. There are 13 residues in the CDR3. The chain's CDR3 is CASSQDLADTQYF. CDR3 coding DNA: TGTGCCAGCAGCCAAGATCTAGCAGATACGCAGTATTTT.